The clone carrying this T cell receptor beta chain was seen only a few times. Using its own MiXCR run on the RT-PCR reads, TCRdb lists one record per CDR3 protein. The sample yields roughly 140,000 distinct CDR3 sequences, about 36% seen once. The record originates from a study of patients and donors after allogeneic stem cell transplantation. The CDR3 has 15 residues. The germline gives CDR1 DFQATT, CDR2 SNEGSKA (reference sequence). The germline V and J ends were trimmed by 5 bases and 6 bases, with 17 bases remaining between them. The TCR sequence derives from a human donor who was either an allogeneic HSCT recipient or a stem cell or donor lymphocyte infusion donor (not recorded which). It is not recorded whose cells these are; they may come from a transplant donor. Input material: blood, either unsorted or a sorted T cell fraction (not recorded which). V usage is TRBV20-1 and J usage is TRBJ1-6, with D possibly TRBD1 on 6 matching bases. DNA of the CDR3: TGCAGTGCTCTACGGCGACAGGCGCGTAATTCACCCCTCCACTTT. Translated: CSALRRQARNSPLHF.